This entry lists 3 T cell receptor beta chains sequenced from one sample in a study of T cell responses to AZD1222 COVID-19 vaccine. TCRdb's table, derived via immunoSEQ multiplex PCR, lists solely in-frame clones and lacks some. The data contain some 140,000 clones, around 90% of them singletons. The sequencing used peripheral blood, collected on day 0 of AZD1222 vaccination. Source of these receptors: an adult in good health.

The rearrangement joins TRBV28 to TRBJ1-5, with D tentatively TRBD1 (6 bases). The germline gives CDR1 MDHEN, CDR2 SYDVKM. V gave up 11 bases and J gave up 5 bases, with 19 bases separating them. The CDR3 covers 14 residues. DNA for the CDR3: TGTGCCTCCGAAGGGACACGTAATGATCAGCCCCAGCATTTT. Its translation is CASEGTRNDQPQHF.

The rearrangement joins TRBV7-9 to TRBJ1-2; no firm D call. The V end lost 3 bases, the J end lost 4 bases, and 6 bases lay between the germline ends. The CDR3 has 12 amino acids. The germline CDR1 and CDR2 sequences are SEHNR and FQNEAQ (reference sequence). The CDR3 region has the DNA TGTGCCAGCAGCTTCCAGAGCTATGGCTACACCTTC. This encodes CASSFQSYGYTF.

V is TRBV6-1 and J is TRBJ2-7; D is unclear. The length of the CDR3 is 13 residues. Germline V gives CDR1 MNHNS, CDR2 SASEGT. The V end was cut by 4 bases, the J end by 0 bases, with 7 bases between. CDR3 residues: CASSGYTSYEQYF. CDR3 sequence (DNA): TGTGCCAGCAGTGGTTACACCTCCTACGAGCAGTACTTC.